This T cell receptor beta chain was identified during a study of cytomegalovirus exposure and HLA in healthy donors. General observations from the study: Rare sequences made up most TCRs, while some public TCRs were found in many donors. The listing of about 150 TCR beta chains classed them as cytomegalovirus-associated.

This clone was counted a few times. Its cognate antigen is unknown. Trimming cost V 6 bases and J 0 bases; bases outside gene matches: 11. The CDR3 is made up of 16 amino acids. The germline V gene encodes CDR1 MGHRA and CDR2 YSYEKL. The assay was immunoSEQ multiplex PCR, and TCRdb's table has in-frame clones only and misses some. Of 250,000 to 400,000 clones listed, around 90% are singletons. The sequencing sample was made of PBMCs. V usage is TRBV4-1 and J usage is TRBJ2-7; the match to TRBD1 covers 7 bases. The clonotype originates from a young man in good health and CMV-seronegative. CDR3 region: CASRLRTGTSSYEQYF. Here the CDR3 DNA reads TGCGCCAGCAGGCTACGGACAGGCACTAGCTCCTACGAGCAGTACTTC.